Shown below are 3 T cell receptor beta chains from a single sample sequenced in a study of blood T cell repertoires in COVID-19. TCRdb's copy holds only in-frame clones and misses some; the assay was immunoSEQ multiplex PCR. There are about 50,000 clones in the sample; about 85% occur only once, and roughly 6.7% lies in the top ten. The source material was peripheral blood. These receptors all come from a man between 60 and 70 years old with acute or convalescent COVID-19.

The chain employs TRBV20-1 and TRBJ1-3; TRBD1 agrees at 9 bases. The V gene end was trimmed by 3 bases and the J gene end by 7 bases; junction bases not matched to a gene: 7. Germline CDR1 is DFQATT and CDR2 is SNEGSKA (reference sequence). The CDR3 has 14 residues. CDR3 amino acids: CSASEGTGWNTIYF. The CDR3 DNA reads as TGCAGTGCTAGTGAGGGGACAGGGTGGAACACCATATATTTT.

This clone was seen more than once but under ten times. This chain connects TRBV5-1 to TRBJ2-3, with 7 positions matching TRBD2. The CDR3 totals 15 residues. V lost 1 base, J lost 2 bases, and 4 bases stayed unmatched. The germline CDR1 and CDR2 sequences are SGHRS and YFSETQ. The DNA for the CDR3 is TGCGCCAGCAGCTTGTCTAGCGGAACCACAGATACGCAGTATTTT. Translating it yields CASSLSSGTTDTQYF.

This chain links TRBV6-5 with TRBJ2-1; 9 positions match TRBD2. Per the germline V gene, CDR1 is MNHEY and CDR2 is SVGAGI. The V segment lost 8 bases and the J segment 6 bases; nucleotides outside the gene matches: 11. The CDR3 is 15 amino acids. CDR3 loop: CASDDPGLAGNEQFF. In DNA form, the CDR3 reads TGTGCCAGCGACGACCCGGGACTAGCTGGCAATGAGCAGTTCTTC.